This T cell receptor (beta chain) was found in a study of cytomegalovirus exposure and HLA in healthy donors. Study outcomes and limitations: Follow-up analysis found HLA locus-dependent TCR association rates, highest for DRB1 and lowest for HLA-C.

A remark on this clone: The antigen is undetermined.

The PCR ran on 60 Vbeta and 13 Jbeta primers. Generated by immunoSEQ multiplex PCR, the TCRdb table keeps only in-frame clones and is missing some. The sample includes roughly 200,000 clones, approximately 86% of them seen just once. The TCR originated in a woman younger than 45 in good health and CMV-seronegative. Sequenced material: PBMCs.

This chain's CDR3 is CASSLSTDTQYF. Written as DNA, the CDR3 is TGTGCCAGCAGCCTAAGCACAGATACGCAGTATTTT. The chain links TRBV9 to TRBJ2-3; D is unclear. The germline V gene encodes CDR1 SGDLS and CDR2 YYNGEE. V lost 4 bases, J lost 0 bases, and 3 bases lay in between. The CDR3 contains 12 residues.